This entry concerns a single T cell receptor beta chain. Its specificity is not known. A junction boundary mismatches the germline segment, possibly from a read error. Splitting of each subset's genomic DNA was done evenly across several immunoSEQ plates. Only in-frame clones appear in the TCRdb table, and some are missing; sequencing was by immunoSEQ multiplex PCR. The sample lists approximately 2.5 million clones, more than 85% occurring once. The data were taken from a study of shared clonotypes between healthy human individuals. Study-wide context: Those who served as donors were a couple of women and a few men between the ages of 18 and 49.

Everyone who donated was a Caucasian adult who lived in Nashville, Tennessee. Findings and limits, study-wide: Memory subsets generally showed lower estimated richness than naive subsets.

The germline CDR1 and CDR2 sequences are MNHNS and SASEGT. The CDR3 extends over 16 amino acids. This clonotype originated in a man aged 18 to 29 in good health. Some clones in this sample may be carry-over from other donors' samples. The chain joins TRBV6-1 to TRBJ2-7; 11 bases fit TRBD1. Sequenced input: naive CD4+ T cells from PBMCs. The subset was: CD45RA+ positively selected. The CDR3 coding sequence is TGTGCCAGTAGTGAAGCAAGGACAGGGGGCAATTACGAGCAGTACTTC. Its translation is CASSEARTGGNYEQYF.